This TCR beta chain was documented in a study of blood T cell repertoires in COVID-19. This CDR3 spans 16 amino acids. V lost 0 bases and J lost 7; bases outside the gene matches: 7. CDR1 SGHAT and CDR2 FQDESV come from the germline V gene (reference sequence). Libraries were prepared by immunoSEQ multiplex PCR; TCRdb keeps only in-frame clonotypes and omits some of them. Found here are approximately 250,000 clones, roughly four fifths of them singletons; the top ten hold under 4.5%. This clonotype was sampled from a man in his fifties with acute or convalescent COVID-19. The chain is built from TRBV11-1 and TRBJ2-1, with 9 bases lining up with TRBD2. Sample: peripheral blood. The CDR3 DNA follows: TGTGCCAGCAGCTTAGCGGCGGGGGGGAAATATAATGAGCAGTTCTTC. Translating it yields CASSLAAGGKYNEQFF. The complete variable domain, with remaining parts taken from reference TRBV11-1 and TRBJ2-1, reads EAEVAQSPRYKITEKSQAVAFWCDPISGHATLYWYRQILGQGPELLVQFQDESVVDDSQLPKDRFSAERLKGVDSTLKIQPAELGDSAMYLCASSLAAGGKYNEQFFGPGTRLTVL.